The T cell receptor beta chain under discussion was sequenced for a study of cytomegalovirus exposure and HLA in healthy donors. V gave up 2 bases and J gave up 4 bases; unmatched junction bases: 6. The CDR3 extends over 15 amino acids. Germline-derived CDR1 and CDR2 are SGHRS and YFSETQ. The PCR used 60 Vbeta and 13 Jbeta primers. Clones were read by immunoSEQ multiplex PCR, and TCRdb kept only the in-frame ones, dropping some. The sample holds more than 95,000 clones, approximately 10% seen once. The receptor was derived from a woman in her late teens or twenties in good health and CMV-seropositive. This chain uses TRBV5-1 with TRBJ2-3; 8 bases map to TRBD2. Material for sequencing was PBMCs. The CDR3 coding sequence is TGCGCCAGCAGCTTAAGCGGCGGGAGGTCAGATACGCAGTATTTT. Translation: CASSLSGGRSDTQYF.